Below, 3 T cell receptor beta chains from the same sample are listed, as sequenced in a study of cytomegalovirus exposure and HLA in healthy donors. 13 Jbeta primers and 60 Vbeta primers were used for the PCR. This table comes from immunoSEQ multiplex PCR, and its TCRdb copy is limited to in-frame clones, with some not included. The repertoire has about 200,000 clones, approximately 85% of them found once; the top ten carry approximately 2.4%. The sample comprised PBMCs. The receptors were sampled from a woman aged 45-65 years in good health and CMV-seronegative.

This clone is a singleton in its sample. CDR3 sequence: CASRPTGEREQYF. The CDR3, as DNA: TGTGCCAGCAGACCGACAGGGGAGCGCGAGCAGTACTTC. This chain uses TRBV6-5 with TRBJ2-7; 8 bases fit TRBD1. Germline trimming cut 6 bases from V and 6 bases from J; bases unmatched to any gene: 7. The CDR3 has 13 amino acids. CDR1 is MNHEY, CDR2 SVGAGI, per germline.

CDR3 loop: CASSEGRLAGFTGELFF. CDR3 bases: TGTGCCAGTAGCGAAGGGCGTCTAGCGGGATTCACCGGGGAGCTGTTTTTT. The chain recombines TRBV2 with TRBJ2-2; 9 bases are shared with TRBD2. V trimming: 9 bases; J trimming: 4 bases; junction bases outside the gene matches: 15. CDR1 and CDR2 (germline): SNHLY, FYNNEI. CDR3 size: 17 residues.

V usage is TRBV27 and J usage is TRBJ2-3; the match to TRBD1 covers 11 bases. Germline V gene lookup returns CDR1 MNHEY and CDR2 SMNVEV (reference sequence). This CDR3 contains 14 residues. V was pared by 7 bases and J by 5 bases, with 5 bases of the junction left unmatched. CDR3 amino acids: CASTGQGAVDTQYF. The CDR3 nucleotides read TGTGCCAGCACCGGACAGGGGGCCGTAGATACGCAGTATTTT.